This T cell receptor (beta chain) was captured in a study of T cell repertoires in cytomegalovirus infection (dated by TCRdb to the late 2010s). At the level of the whole study: Donor HLA type was relevant to the analysis, as public TCR beta signatures indicated carriage of CMV infection together with the matching HLA type.

Sequenced on an Illumina HiSeq 1500. TCRdb applied fastp at Q25 and MiXCR to the public reads, then kept only in-frame beta chains. CDR3 protein duplicates are merged, each entry listing the most common genes and DNA. This sample comprises tens of thousands of distinct CDR3 sequences, under 25% of them detected only once. The ten most abundant clones make up 60% to 80% of the sample. Comment on this clonotype: Its cognate antigen has yet to be identified. No base qualities exist here, and no much larger clone lies one base off it.

The germline V gene encodes CDR1 SGHTA and CDR2 FQGNSA. Compared with germline, V lacks 5 bases and J lacks 1 base; bases without a gene match: 12. Taken from cysteine to phenylalanine, the CDR3 has 17 residues. The DNA shown is the 51-base CDR3, in frame from base 1. Broader findings and caveats from the paper: The ex vivo response was dominated by HLA-C-restricted CMV-specific TCR beta clonotypes, which also provided the single most frequent clonotype in two of eight donors. In both this cohort and an independent 352-donor cohort, the cumulative frequency of public TCR beta family members distinguished carriers of CMV infection plus the relevant HLA type.

Specimen: PBMCs, sequenced either directly or after in vitro stimulation (not recorded which). The chain is made from TRBV7-2 and TRBJ2-5; 8 central bases correspond to TRBD2. This clonotype was obtained from a human donor in good health (CMV status not recorded). Some clones in this sample may be carry-over from other donors' samples. The CDR3 sequence is CASSLRPLAGPQETQYF. The sequence in DNA is TGTGCCAGCAGCCTACGACCTTTAGCGGGGCCCCAAGAGACCCAGTACTTC.